This passage covers 27 T cell receptor beta chains from one sample sequenced in a study of blood T cell repertoires in COVID-19. Repertoires were generated with immunoSEQ multiplex PCR, while TCRdb's copy carries only in-frame clones and drops some. This sample has under 200,000 clones; 82% occur once, and the top ten carry 15% to 20%. The sample taken for sequencing was PBMCs or T cells enriched from blood (not recorded which). The receptor source for this set is a man in his fifties or sixties who had recovered from COVID-19.

This chain uses TRBV7-9 with TRBJ2-1; D is unresolved. Trimming removed 1 base from V and 0 bases from J, with 7 bases in between. The CDR3 has 15 residues. Germline-derived CDR1 and CDR2 are SEHNR and FQNEAQ (reference sequence). The CDR3 DNA reads as TGTGCCAGCAGCTTAGACGCTAGCTCCTACAATGAGCAGTTCTTC. Its translation: CASSLDASSYNEQFF.

The rearrangement joins TRBV3-1 (or the pseudogene TRBV3-2) to TRBJ2-1, with D perhaps TRBD1 (5 bases). This CDR3 has 13 amino acids. Germline values: CDR1 LGHDT, CDR2 YNNKEL (reference sequence). Trimming left V 4 bases short and J 9 bases short, with 13 bases between. CDR3 sequence reads: CASSPRVYGEQFF. The CDR3 coding sequence is TGTGCCAGCAGCCCCAGGGTTTATGGTGAGCAGTTCTTC.

On this clone: Germline is not matched at one junction end, which may reflect a read error. V gene TRBV7-7 combines with J gene TRBJ2-7; TRBD2 might be the D (6 bases). The CDR3 spans 15 residues. The germline CDR1 and CDR2 sequences are SSHAT and FNYEAQ (reference sequence). CDR3 DNA: TGTGCTAGCAGCCCCAGTAGCGGATCTCCCTACGAGCAGTACTTC. Amino acids: CASSPSSGSPYEQYF.

This clone occurred once. The genes are TRBV4-1 and TRBJ1-1; tentatively, D is TRBD1 (5 bases). Germline values: CDR1 MGHRA, CDR2 YSYEKL. This CDR3 spans 17 amino acids. Trimming cost V 3 bases and J 5 bases, with 22 bases left between them. The CDR3 DNA is TGCGCCAGCAGCCATCCCGGGCAGGGCGGCCGTAGGACTGAAGCTTTCTTT. Protein sequence: CASSHPGQGGRRTEAFF.

V is TRBV7-3 and J is TRBJ2-1; 9 bases agree with TRBD2. CDR3 length equals 14 residues. V was clipped by 5 bases and J by 5 bases; unmatched bases: 4. Germline CDR1 and CDR2: SGHTA and FQGTGA. The CDR3 region has the DNA TGTGCCAGCAGCCCCGCGGGGGGGAACAATGAGCAGTTCTTC. This gives the protein CASSPAGGNNEQFF.

This chain joins TRBV15 and TRBJ1-1; unclear D gene. Trimming took 0 bases from V and 0 from J, leaving 5 bases between them. Germline V gene sequence: CDR1 LNHNV, CDR2 YYDKDF (reference sequence). This CDR3 has 14 residues. The CDR3 here is CATSRDPMNTEAFF. CDR3 nucleotides: TGTGCCACCAGCAGAGATCCAATGAACACTGAAGCTTTCTTT.

The chain links TRBV6-5 to TRBJ2-3; no reliable D call. This CDR3 region has 14 residues. Germline V gene data show CDR1 as MNHEY and CDR2 as SVGAGI. Trimming left V 1 base short and J 0 bases short, with 5 bases between. CDR3 bases: TGTGCCAGCAGTTACTTTCCTAGCACAGATACGCAGTATTTT. It translates to CASSYFPSTDTQYF.

The chain combines TRBV29-1 with TRBJ1-2, with TRBD1 as a possible D gene (5 bases). Germline assignment: CDR1 SQVTM and CDR2 ANQGSEA. Between the trimmed V and J ends, which lost 2 bases and 5 bases, there was a span of 18 bases. The CDR3 sequence is 15 residues long. The CDR3 DNA sequence: TGCAGCGTTGAAACCCCGGGCAGGGTCGGTTATGGCTACACCTTC. Translated: CSVETPGRVGYGYTF.

The V and J genes are TRBV6-5 and TRBJ1-1; D gene ambiguous. With 6 bases removed from V and 1 base from J, the gap between germline ends came to 12 bases. CDR3 length equals 14 residues. Germline V gives CDR1 MNHEY, CDR2 SVGAGI. The CDR3 nucleotides read TGTGCCAGCAGGGGGTTTGAGGGGAACACTGAAGCTTTCTTT. Translating it yields CASRGFEGNTEAFF.

The gene calls are TRBV24-1 and TRBJ2-2, with 8 positions matching TRBD1. Trimming cost V 3 bases and J 6 bases; bases outside gene matches: 8. The CDR3 is 16 amino acids. Germline V gene sequence: CDR1 KGHDR, CDR2 SFDVKD. This CDR3 is CATSDPGQGSPGELFF. As DNA, the CDR3 is TGTGCCACCAGTGATCCCGGACAGGGTAGCCCCGGGGAGCTGTTTTTT.

The chain carries TRBV2 and TRBJ2-7; TRBD1 is a possible D gene (6 bases). Germline CDR1 is SNHLY and CDR2 is FYNNEI. The germline V and J ends were trimmed by 10 bases and 6 bases, with 13 bases remaining between them. The CDR3 contains 11 residues. The CDR3 reads CAIIRGFEQYF. CDR3 DNA: TGTGCCATCATCAGGGGATTCGAGCAGTACTTC.

The chain joins TRBV5-6 to TRBJ1-6, with 7 bases aligning to TRBD1. The germline V gene encodes CDR1 SGHDT and CDR2 YYEEEE. CDR3 length: 14 residues. V gave up 0 bases and J gave up 9 bases; unmatched junction bases: 3. CDR3 sequence reads: CASSLGQGISPLHF. The CDR3 nucleotides read TGTGCCAGCAGCTTGGGACAGGGAATTTCACCCCTCCACTTT.

The chain recombines TRBV11-2 with TRBJ2-7; 11 nucleotides line up with TRBD1. Per germline, CDR1 SGHAT and CDR2 FQNNGV. With V trimmed by 4 bases and J by 8 bases, 10 bases remained unmatched. There are 15 residues in the CDR3. The DNA for the CDR3 is TGTGCCAGCAGCTCTCACGGGACAGGGGGAGAGCAGCAGTACTTC. Translation gives CASSSHGTGGEQQYF.

J is TRBJ1-1 and V is TRBV7-9, with a weak D call TRBD1 (6 bases). The germline V gene has CDR1 SEHNR and CDR2 FQNEAQ (reference sequence). The V and J ends lost 4 bases and 2 bases respectively, with 20 bases between them. CDR3 length: 17 residues. CDR3 sequence: CASSSRGSKGQNTEAFF. The CDR3 nucleotides read TGTGCCAGCAGCTCAAGGGGTTCGAAGGGACAAAACACTGAAGCTTTCTTT.

The CDR3 loop is CASSGTGFAGNTIYF. DNA of the CDR3: TGTGCCAGCAGCGGGACAGGTTTCGCTGGAAACACCATATATTTT. The chain employs TRBV6-5 and TRBJ1-3, with 8 bases fitting TRBD1. Trimming took 6 bases from V and 2 from J; bases not matched to a gene: 6. The CDR3 spans 15 residues. In germline, CDR1 is MNHEY, CDR2 SVGAGI.

This chain connects TRBV5-4 to TRBJ2-3; possibly TRBD1 for D (5 bases). The CDR3 length is 13 residues. Between the trimmed V and J ends, which lost 2 bases and 4 bases, there was a span of 8 bases. In germline, CDR1 is SGHNT, CDR2 YYREEE (reference sequence). CDR3 DNA sequence: TGTGCCAGCAGCTTTCAGGGTTCAGATACGCAGTATTTT. Translation: CASSFQGSDTQYF.

V usage is TRBV24-1 and J usage is TRBJ1-2, with 7 bases identical to TRBD1. Germline V CDR1 and CDR2: KGHDR, SFDVKD. The CDR3 totals 13 residues. J was trimmed by 3 bases and V by 5 bases; bases with no gene match: 2. Here the CDR3 reads CATSARGDYGYTF. CDR3 DNA sequence: TGTGCCACCAGTGCCAGGGGGGACTATGGCTACACCTTC.

The V gene is TRBV6-1, the J gene TRBJ2-1, with a weak D call TRBD2 (5 bases). The ends were cut back, 2 bases at V and 10 bases at J, with 12 bases in the middle. This CDR3 comprises 13 residues. CDR1 MNHNS and CDR2 SASEGT come from the germline V gene. CDR3 region: CASSESPRREQFF. CDR3 bases: TGTGCCAGCAGTGAAAGCCCTCGGAGGGAGCAGTTCTTC.

The V gene is TRBV11-2, the J gene TRBJ1-4, with no clear D. Germline assignment: CDR1 SGHAT and CDR2 FQNNGV. The CDR3 covers 16 residues. V was cut by 5 bases and J by 8 bases, with 21 bases left in between. CDR3 bases: TGTGCCAGCAGCACCACGCGTGACGAACTGAGGGAAAAACTGTTTTTT. Translated, it gives CASSTTRDELREKLFF.

V and J are TRBV5-4 and TRBJ1-2; D is perhaps TRBD1 (6 bases). Germline lookup yields CDR1 SGHNT and CDR2 YYREEE (reference sequence). The CDR3 totals 14 residues. V was cut by 4 bases and J by 8 bases, with 18 bases left in between. The CDR3 reads CASSPTGTPGGYTF. The CDR3, as DNA: TGTGCCAGCAGCCCAACCGGGACACCCGGCGGCTACACCTTC.

This rearrangement joins TRBV16 to TRBJ2-1; 13 nucleotides align to TRBD2. Trimming at V came to 2 bases and at J to 5 bases, leaving 3 bases not matched to a gene. The CDR3 has 16 amino acids. Per germline, CDR1 KGHSY and CDR2 FQNENV. The CDR3 sequence is CASSQPGTSGDNEQFF. CDR3 bases: TGTGCCAGCAGCCAACCCGGGACTAGCGGGGACAATGAGCAGTTCTTC.

V usage is TRBV18 and J usage is TRBJ2-1, with D uncertain. The CDR3 consists of 15 residues. The germline CDR1 and CDR2 sequences are KGHSH and LQKENI. The V end was cut by 3 bases, the J end by 0 bases, with 9 bases between. DNA of the CDR3: TGTGCCAGCTCACCTTCACAGAGCTCCTACAATGAGCAGTTCTTC. Translated, it gives CASSPSQSSYNEQFF.

The gene calls are TRBV3-1 (or the pseudogene TRBV3-2) and TRBJ1-2, with unresolved D. Looked up from germline, CDR1 is LGHDT and CDR2 is YNNKEL (reference sequence). This CDR3 has 13 amino acids. Trimming stripped 3 bases from V and 2 bases from J, with 7 bases between. The DNA for the CDR3 is TGTGCCAGCAGCCATAGAGGGAACTATGGCTACACCTTC. Its translation is CASSHRGNYGYTF.

Comments on this clone: The conserved phenylalanine or tryptophan normally closing the CDR3 is absent here, so this likely arose from a read error. Because the CDR3's place on the DNA is in doubt, the DNA is left out and the CDR3 is given as listed by TCRdb. The chain's CDR3 is CATSWTKLLV. The J gene is TRBJ1-6, the V gene TRBV24-1; the table's D call, TRBD1, was not checked against the DNA. The CDR3 is 10 residues long, ends included. Germline V gene lookup returns CDR1 KGHDR and CDR2 SFDVKD.

The chain combines TRBV6-4 with TRBJ1-1; D is possibly TRBD1 (5 bases). This CDR3 is built from 13 residues. Deletions cut 7 bases from V and 4 bases from J, with 13 bases between. CDR1 is MRHNA, CDR2 SNTAGT, per germline. The CDR3 loop is CASKFREGTEAFF. CDR3 sequence (DNA): TGTGCCAGCAAATTCAGGGAGGGCACTGAAGCTTTCTTT.

The genes are TRBV15 and TRBJ2-7, with D possibly TRBD1 on 5 matching bases. Per the germline V gene, CDR1 is LNHNV and CDR2 is YYDKDF (reference sequence). V was trimmed by 6 bases and J by 0 bases, leaving 9 bases between them. CDR3 length equals 13 residues. The CDR3 spells CATSTTVSYEQYF. CDR3 in DNA: TGTGCCACCAGTACGACAGTCTCCTACGAGCAGTACTTC.

This chain uses TRBV18 with TRBJ1-2; no definite D call. The ends were cut back, 1 base at V and 1 base at J, with 10 bases in the middle. This CDR3 has 15 residues. Germline V gene sequence: CDR1 KGHSH, CDR2 LQKENI. The chain's CDR3 is CASSPLPDLNYGYTF. The CDR3 DNA follows: TGTGCCAGCTCACCACTCCCAGATCTTAACTATGGCTACACCTTC.